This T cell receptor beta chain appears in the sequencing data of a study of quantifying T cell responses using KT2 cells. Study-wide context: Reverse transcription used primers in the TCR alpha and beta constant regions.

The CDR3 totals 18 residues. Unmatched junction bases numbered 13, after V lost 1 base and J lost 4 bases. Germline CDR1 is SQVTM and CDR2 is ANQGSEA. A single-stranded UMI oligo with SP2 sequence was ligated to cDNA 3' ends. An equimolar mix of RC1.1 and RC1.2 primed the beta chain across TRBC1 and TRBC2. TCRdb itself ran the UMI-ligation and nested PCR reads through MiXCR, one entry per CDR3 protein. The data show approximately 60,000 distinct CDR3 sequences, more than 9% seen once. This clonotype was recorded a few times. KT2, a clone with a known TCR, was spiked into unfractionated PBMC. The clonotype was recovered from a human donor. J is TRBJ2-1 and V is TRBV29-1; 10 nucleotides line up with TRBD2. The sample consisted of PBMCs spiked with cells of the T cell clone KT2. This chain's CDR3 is CSVEGPSGTSGVYNEQFF. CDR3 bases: TGCAGCGTTGAAGGCCCATCTGGTACTAGCGGGGTGTACAATGAGCAGTTCTTC.